This entry lists 13 T cell receptor beta chains sequenced from one sample in a study of identical twins. TCRdb re-analysed the 5' RACE reads in MiXCR, keeping a single row per CDR3 protein. The profile shows fewer than 250,000 distinct CDR3 sequences, around 8% of them singletons. Another study also made use of these data, one on yellow fever vaccine responses in identical twins.

The sequencing sample was made of memory (CD45RO+) T cells sorted from blood. All receptors come from a woman between 18 and 30 years old in good health.

The chain recombines TRBV19 with TRBJ1-4; D is unresolved. The CDR3 has 15 residues. Germline values: CDR1 LNHDA, CDR2 SQIVND (reference sequence). The germline V and J ends were trimmed by 1 base and 11 bases, with 17 bases remaining between them. This CDR3 is CASSIVSGTAWKLFF. In DNA, the CDR3 is TGTGCCAGTAGTATAGTATCAGGTACGGCGTGGAAACTGTTTTTT.

This clonotype was seen many times. This chain uses TRBV7-8 with TRBJ1-2, with D uncertain. Germline V gene lookup returns CDR1 SGHVS and CDR2 FQNEAQ. The CDR3 is 13 residues long. V was clipped by 5 bases and J by 3 bases, with 10 bases between them. CDR3 in amino acids: CASSPGEHYGYTF. As DNA, the CDR3 is TGTGCCAGCAGCCCCGGAGAGCACTATGGCTACACCTTC.

The sample holds many counts of this clonotype. The chain recombines TRBV6-1 with TRBJ2-7; 10 nucleotides agree with TRBD1. V was pared by 5 bases and J by 2 bases, with 6 bases of the junction left unmatched. The germline gives CDR1 MNHNS, CDR2 SASEGT. The CDR3 is 15 amino acids. The CDR3 bases are TGTGCCAGCAGTCTTCTTGGGACAGGGGCCTACGAGCAGTACTTC. Translated: CASSLLGTGAYEQYF.

The table lists this clonotype with many counts. The chain carries TRBV2 and TRBJ2-1; D not certain. From germline, CDR1 is SNHLY and CDR2 FYNNEI. Between the trimmed V and J ends, which lost 1 base and 0 bases, there was a span of 7 bases. The CDR3 loop spans 15 amino acids. This chain's CDR3 is CASSEGRSSYNEQFF. In DNA form, the CDR3 reads TGTGCCAGCAGTGAAGGCAGGAGCTCCTACAATGAGCAGTTCTTC.

The chain links TRBV30 to TRBJ2-3; D ambiguous. The CDR3 spans 14 residues. Germline assignment: CDR1 GTSNPN and CDR2 SVGIG (reference sequence). The V end lost 0 bases, the J end lost 2 bases, and 9 bases lay between the germline ends. DNA for the CDR3: TGTGCCTGGAGTGTACCTGCAGCCACAGATACGCAGTATTTT. It yields the protein CAWSVPAATDTQYF. Combining the CDR3 with reference TRBV30 and TRBJ2-3 gives the whole variable domain SQTIHQWPATLVQPVGSPLSLECTVEGTSNPNLYWYRQAAGRGLQLLFYSVGIGQISSEVPQNLSASRPQDRQFILSSKKLLLSDSGFYLCAWSVPAATDTQYFGPGTRLTVL.

This clonotype was found many times. The rearrangement uses TRBV6-1 and TRBJ2-7; possibly TRBD1 for D (6 bases). Germline V gene sequence: CDR1 MNHNS, CDR2 SASEGT. This CDR3 has 15 residues. V gave up 7 bases and J gave up 5 bases, with 21 bases separating them. The CDR3 loop is CASTPSTGMPDEQYF. CDR3 bases: TGTGCCAGCACCCCTTCTACAGGGATGCCTGACGAGCAGTACTTC.

This chain joins TRBV6-2 or TRBV6-3 and TRBJ2-3; 11 bases match TRBD1. J was trimmed by 1 base and V by 2 bases; bases with no gene match: 2. This CDR3 is 16 amino acids long. Germline V gene sequence: CDR1 MNHEY, CDR2 SVGEGT. The CDR3 loop reads CASSYGQGAGTDTQYF. DNA of the CDR3: TGTGCCAGCAGTTACGGACAGGGGGCCGGCACAGATACGCAGTATTTT.

This clonotype has a handful of counts. This chain uses TRBV4-2 with TRBJ2-5; D not resolved. CDR1 is LGHNA and CDR2 is YNFKEQ in the germline V gene. This CDR3 contains 12 residues. V lost 2 bases to trimming and J lost 4 bases, with 5 bases between them. CDR3 amino acids: CASSQPGETQYF. The CDR3 coding sequence is TGTGCCAGCAGCCAACCAGGAGAGACCCAGTACTTC.

This clonotype appeared many times. DNA for the CDR3: TGCGCCAGCAGCCAAGATTTCCCCTCGAGCCCGGCAGATACGCAGTATTTT. It codes for CASSQDFPSSPADTQYF. The rearrangement uses TRBV4-3 and TRBJ2-3; no definite D call. V lost 0 bases and J 4 bases, leaving 17 bases between the germline ends. The CDR3 totals 17 residues. The germline gives CDR1 LGHNA, CDR2 YSLEER.

A few counts support this clonotype. The J gene is TRBJ1-6, the V gene TRBV6-1, with a tentative D call TRBD1 (6 bases). The CDR3 runs 16 residues. Per germline, CDR1 MNHNS and CDR2 SASEGT. V shed 0 bases and J shed 4 bases, with 10 bases lying between them. CDR3 bases: TGTGCCAGCAGTGAAGCGGCAGGGGTGTATAATTCACCCCTCCACTTT. Translated: CASSEAAGVYNSPLHF.

This rearrangement joins TRBV27 to TRBJ2-6; the match to TRBD1 covers 9 bases. This CDR3 comprises 18 residues. Germline-derived CDR1 and CDR2 are MNHEY and SMNVEV (reference sequence). J gave up 1 base and V 8 bases, and 12 bases lay outside the gene matches. DNA for the CDR3: TGTGCCAGCTCTCAAACGGACAGGGGTTTGTCTGGGGCCAACGTCCTGACTTTC. Amino acid sequence: CASSQTDRGLSGANVLTF.

This clonotype was seen more than once but under ten times. The V call is TRBV29-1, the J call TRBJ2-4; D gene uncertain. CDR1 SQVTM and CDR2 ANQGSEA come from the germline V gene. The V gene lost 7 bases and the J gene lost 5 bases, with 9 bases spanning the gap. This CDR3 is 11 amino acids long. The CDR3 loop is CSALTENIQYF. CDR3 bases: TGCAGCGCCTTAACAGAAAACATTCAGTACTTC.

This clonotype has a count of ten or more. This sequence joins TRBV6-1 and TRBJ2-7, with no clear D. Germline values: CDR1 MNHNS, CDR2 SASEGT. The CDR3 length is 12 residues. V was trimmed by 6 bases and J by 7 bases, leaving 13 bases between them. In DNA form, the CDR3 reads TGTGCCAGCAGGTGGACCCTCGGTGAGCAGTACTTC. This encodes CASRWTLGEQYF.